This TCR beta chain is from a study of T cells in Graves' hyperthyroidism and ophthalmopathy. As regards this clonotype: No antigen is known for it.

Amplification targeted TCR beta CDR3 regions from RNA transcripts. RT-PCR in the first round (using the HTBI primer set) targeted the TCR CDR3. In TCRdb, the multiplex PCR reads were re-called with MiXCR into one record per CDR3 protein. Of over 200,000 distinct CDR3 sequences in the sample, 17% were seen once. Clinicians diagnosed patients from clinical symptoms, serum thyroxine and TRAb, thyroid ultrasound and orbital computed tomography. General study results and limits: Most thyroid clonotypes that were expanded above 0.001 also turned up in blood. A model using 13 V-J features told ophthalmopathy apart from stable hyperthyroidism.

Germline lookup yields CDR1 SGHVS and CDR2 FNYEAQ. The CDR3 consists of 14 residues. Trimming removed 6 bases from V and 8 bases from J; junction bases left unmatched: 8. The V call is TRBV7-6, the J call TRBJ2-1; 9 bases agree with TRBD2. This receptor was identified in a man aged 50 to 60 with Graves' hyperthyroidism. The source material was blood. The DNA of the CDR3 is TGTGCCAGCAGTCTCGGGACTAGCTATCATGAGCAGTTCTTC. Encoded protein: CASSLGTSYHEQFF.